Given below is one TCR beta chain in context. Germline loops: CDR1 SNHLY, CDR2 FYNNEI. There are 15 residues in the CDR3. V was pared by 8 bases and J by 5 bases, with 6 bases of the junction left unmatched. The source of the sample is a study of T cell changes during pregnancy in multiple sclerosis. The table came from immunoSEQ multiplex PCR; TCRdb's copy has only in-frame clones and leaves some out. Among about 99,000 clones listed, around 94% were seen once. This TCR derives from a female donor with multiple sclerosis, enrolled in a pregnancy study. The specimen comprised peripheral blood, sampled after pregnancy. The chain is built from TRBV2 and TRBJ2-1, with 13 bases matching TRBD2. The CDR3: CASQGTSGEDNEQFF. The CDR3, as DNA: TGTGCCAGCCAGGGGACTAGCGGGGAGGACAATGAGCAGTTCTTC.